This T cell receptor beta chain was observed in a study of T cell responses to AZD1222 COVID-19 vaccine. Generated by immunoSEQ multiplex PCR, the TCRdb table keeps only in-frame clones and is missing some. The table records 150,000 to 200,000 clones, around 90% of them present only once. This clonotype was obtained from an adult in good health. The sequences come from peripheral blood, collected on day 0 of AZD1222 vaccination.

CDR3 sequence: CASSEGQARNQPQHF. The DNA for the CDR3 is TGTGCCAGCAGCGAGGGACAGGCGCGAAATCAGCCCCAGCATTTT. This chain uses TRBV9 with TRBJ1-5; TRBD1 matches at 8 bases. The CDR3 runs to 15 residues. CDR1 is SGDLS and CDR2 is YYNGEE in the germline V gene. The ends lost 3 bases at V and 4 bases at J; junction bases unmatched: 6.